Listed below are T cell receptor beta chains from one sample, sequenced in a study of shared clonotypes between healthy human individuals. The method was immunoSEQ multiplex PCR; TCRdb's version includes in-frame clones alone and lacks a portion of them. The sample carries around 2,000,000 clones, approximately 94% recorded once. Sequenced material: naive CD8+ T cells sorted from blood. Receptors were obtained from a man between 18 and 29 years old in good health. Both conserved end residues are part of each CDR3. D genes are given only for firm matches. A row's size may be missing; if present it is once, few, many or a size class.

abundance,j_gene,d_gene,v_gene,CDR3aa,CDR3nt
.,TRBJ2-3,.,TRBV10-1,CASSPTEILSTDTQYF,TGCGCCAGCAGCCCGACAGAAATCCTTAGCACAGATACGCAGTATTTT
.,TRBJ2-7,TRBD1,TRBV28,CASSLGTVYEQYF,TGTGCCAGCAGTTTAGGGACAGTCTACGAGCAGTACTTC
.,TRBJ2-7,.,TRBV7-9,CASSLGGVAEQYF,TGTGCCAGCAGCTTGGGTGGAGTAGCCGAGCAGTACTTC
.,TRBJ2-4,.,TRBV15,CATSKFPGLENIQYF,TGTGCCACCAGTAAATTTCCGGGACTCGAAAACATTCAGTACTTC
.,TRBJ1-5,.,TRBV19,CASTPDGNQPQHF,TGTGCCAGTACCCCGGACGGCAATCAGCCCCAGCATTTT
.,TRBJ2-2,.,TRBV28,CASRENTGELFF,TGTGCCAGCCGGGAGAACACCGGGGAGCTGTTTTTT
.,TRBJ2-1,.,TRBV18,CASSQTNSDSLTLYNEQFF,TGTGCCAGCTCGCAAACAAATTCGGACAGTCTAACTCTATACAATGAGCAGTTCTTC
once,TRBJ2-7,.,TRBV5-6,CASSLGVGYEQYF,TGTGCCAGCAGCCTAGGAGTAGGGTACGAGCAGTACTTC
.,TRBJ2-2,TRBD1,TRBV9,CASSVGTGGMNTGELFF,TGTGCCAGCAGCGTAGGGACAGGAGGTATGAACACCGGGGAGCTGTTTTTT
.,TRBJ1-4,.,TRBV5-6,CASSLAGGFSEKLFF,TGTGCCAGCAGCTTGGCCGGGGGGTTCAGTGAAAAACTGTTTTTT
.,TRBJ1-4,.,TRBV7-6,CASSLTLNEKLFF,TGTGCCAGCAGCTTAACCCTTAATGAAAAGCTGTTTTTT
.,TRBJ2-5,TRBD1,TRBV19,CASSTSTGAETQYF,TGTGCCAGTAGTACGTCAACAGGGGCAGAGACCCAGTACTTC
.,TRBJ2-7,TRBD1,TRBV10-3,CAISEAAGTVYYEQYF,TGTGCCATCAGTGAGGCCGCCGGGACAGTCTACTACGAGCAGTACTTC
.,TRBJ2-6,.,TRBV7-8,CASSLVQGRSSGANVLTF,TGTGCCAGCAGCTTAGTCCAAGGTCGCAGCTCTGGGGCCAACGTCCTGACTTTC
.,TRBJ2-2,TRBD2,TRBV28,CASSWQGGTGELFF,TGTGCCAGCAGTTGGCAGGGAGGGACCGGGGAGCTGTTTTTT
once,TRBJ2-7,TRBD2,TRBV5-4,CASSPTSGNHEQYF,TGTGCCAGCAGCCCGACTAGCGGGAACCACGAGCAGTACTTC
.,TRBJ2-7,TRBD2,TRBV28,CASSFERTSLDEQYF,TGTGCCAGCAGTTTCGAAAGGACTAGCCTTGACGAGCAGTACTTC
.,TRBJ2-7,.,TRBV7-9,CASSSGAGRDAYEQYF,TGTGCCAGCAGTTCAGGGGCGGGGAGAGACGCCTACGAGCAGTACTTC
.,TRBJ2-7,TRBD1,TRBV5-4,CASSPQGAYEQYF,TGTGCCAGCAGCCCACAGGGGGCGTACGAGCAGTACTTC
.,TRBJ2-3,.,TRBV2,CARGLSSGDTQYF,TGTGCCAGGGGACTTAGCTCGGGGGATACGCAGTATTTT
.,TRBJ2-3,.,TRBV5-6,CASSFDASSTDTQYF,TGTGCCAGCAGCTTCGACGCCTCAAGCACAGATACGCAGTATTTT
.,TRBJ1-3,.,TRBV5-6,CASSLVSAGNTIYF,TGTGCCAGCAGCTTGGTGTCTGCTGGAAACACCATATATTTT
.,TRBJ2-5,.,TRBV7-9,CASSLDPGRAQETQYF,TGTGCCAGCAGCTTAGATCCCGGCAGGGCCCAAGAGACCCAGTACTTC
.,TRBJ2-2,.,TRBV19,CASSMVGGNQPGELFF,TGTGCCAGTAGTATGGTGGGGGGAAACCAGCCCGGGGAGCTGTTTTTT
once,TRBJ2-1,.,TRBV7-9,CASRGDSYEQFF,TGTGCCAGCAGGGGTGACAGCTATGAGCAGTTCTTC
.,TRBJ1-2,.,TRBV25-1,CASSEVGHGDYGYTF,TGTGCCAGCAGTGAAGTAGGGCATGGTGACTATGGCTACACCTTC
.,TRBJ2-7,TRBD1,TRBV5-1,CASSLGTGLSYEQYF,TGCGCCAGCAGCTTGGGGACAGGGCTCTCCTACGAGCAGTACTTC
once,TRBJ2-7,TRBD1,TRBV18,CASSPRDRDYEQYF,TGTGCCAGCTCACCCCGGGACAGGGACTACGAGCAGTACTTC
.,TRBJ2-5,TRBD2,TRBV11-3,CASSPEAGDEGTQYF,TGTGCCAGCAGCCCTGAAGCGGGAGACGAGGGGACCCAGTACTTC
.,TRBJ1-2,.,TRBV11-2,CASSPTGMGYGYTF,TGTGCCAGCAGCCCCACAGGGATGGGCTATGGCTACACCTTC
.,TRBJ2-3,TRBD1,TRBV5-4,CASSLQGARTDTQYF,TGTGCCAGCAGCTTACAGGGGGCACGGACAGATACGCAGTATTTT
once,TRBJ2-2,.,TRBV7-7,CASSPELGAGELFF,TGTGCTAGCAGCCCGGAATTGGGGGCTGGGGAGCTGTTTTTT
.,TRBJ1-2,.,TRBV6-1,CASSEGRYGYTF,TGTGCCAGCAGTGAAGGGCGCTATGGCTACACCTTC
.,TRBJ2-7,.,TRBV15,CATSSGRDPNYEQYF,TGTGCCACCAGCTCGGGGCGGGATCCGAACTACGAGCAGTACTTC
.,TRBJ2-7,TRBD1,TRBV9,CASGTATYEQYF,TGTGCCAGCGGGACAGCTACCTACGAGCAGTACTTC
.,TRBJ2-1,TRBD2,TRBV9,CASSVASSGNEQFF,TGTGCCAGCAGCGTAGCGAGTAGCGGGAATGAGCAGTTCTTC
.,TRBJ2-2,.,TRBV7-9,CASSFSEGPGELFF,TGTGCCAGCAGCTTCTCCGAGGGCCCCGGGGAGCTGTTTTTT
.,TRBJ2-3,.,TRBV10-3,CAISDGGTDTQYF,TGTGCCATCAGTGACGGTGGCACAGATACGCAGTATTTT
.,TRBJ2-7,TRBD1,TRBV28,CASSRDRGLGDYEQYF,TGTGCCAGCAGCCGGGACAGGGGGCTAGGAGACTACGAGCAGTACTTC
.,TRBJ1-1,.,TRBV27,CASRHNLSEAFF,TGTGCCAGCAGACATAACCTCTCTGAAGCTTTCTTT
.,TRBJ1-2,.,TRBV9,CASSVVGDNYGYTF,TGTGCCAGCAGCGTAGTGGGAGATAACTATGGCTACACCTTC
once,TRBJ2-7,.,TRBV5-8,CASSFGVPPLEQYF,TGTGCCAGCAGCTTTGGGGTACCACCCCTCGAGCAGTACTTC
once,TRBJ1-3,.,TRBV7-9,CASSLESGNTIYF,TGTGCCAGCAGCTTAGAATCCGGAAACACCATATATTTT
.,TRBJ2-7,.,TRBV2,CASSEKSYEQYF,TGTGCCAGCAGTGAAAAGTCCTACGAGCAGTACTTC
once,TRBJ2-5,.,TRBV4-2,CASSQVHYNEETQYF,TGTGCCAGCAGCCAAGTACATTACAATGAAGAGACCCAGTACTTC
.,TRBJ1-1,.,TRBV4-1,CASSQESQMNTEAFF,TGCGCCAGCAGCCAAGAGTCACAGATGAACACTGAAGCTTTCTTT
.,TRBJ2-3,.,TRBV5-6,CASSLVRSRVDTQYF,TGTGCCAGCAGCTTGGTACGATCGCGGGTAGATACGCAGTATTTT
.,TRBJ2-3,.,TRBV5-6,CASSFSATTDTQYF,TGTGCCAGCAGTTTCTCCGCTACCACAGATACGCAGTATTTT
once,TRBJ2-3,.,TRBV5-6,CASSPTPPDTQYF,TGTGCCAGCAGCCCGACCCCGCCAGATACGCAGTATTTT